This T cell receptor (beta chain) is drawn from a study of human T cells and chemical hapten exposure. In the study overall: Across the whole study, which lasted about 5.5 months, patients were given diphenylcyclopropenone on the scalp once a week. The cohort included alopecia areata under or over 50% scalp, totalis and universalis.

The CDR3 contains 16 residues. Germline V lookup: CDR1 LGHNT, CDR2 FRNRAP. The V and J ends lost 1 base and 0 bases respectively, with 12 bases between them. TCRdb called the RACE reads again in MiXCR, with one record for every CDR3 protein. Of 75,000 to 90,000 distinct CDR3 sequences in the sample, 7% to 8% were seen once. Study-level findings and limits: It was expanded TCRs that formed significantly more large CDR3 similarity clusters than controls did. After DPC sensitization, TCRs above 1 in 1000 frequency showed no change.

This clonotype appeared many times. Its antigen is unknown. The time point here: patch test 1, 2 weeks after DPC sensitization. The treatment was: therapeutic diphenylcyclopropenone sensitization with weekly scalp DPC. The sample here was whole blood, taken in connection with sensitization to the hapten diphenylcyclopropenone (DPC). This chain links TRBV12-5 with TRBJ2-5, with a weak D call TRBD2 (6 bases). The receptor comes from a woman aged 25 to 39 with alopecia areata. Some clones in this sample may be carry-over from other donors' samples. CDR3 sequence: CASGLGRDAYQETQYF. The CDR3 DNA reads TGTGCTAGTGGTTTGGGGCGGGACGCCTACCAAGAGACCCAGTACTTC.